What follows are 7 T cell receptor beta chains derived from one specimen sequenced in a study of blood T cell repertoires in COVID-19. The table came from immunoSEQ multiplex PCR; TCRdb's copy has only in-frame clones and leaves some out. The sample lists around 180,000 clones; around 85% were seen once. Sequences were obtained from peripheral blood. The origin of the receptors is a woman aged 80 or older with acute or convalescent COVID-19.

This clone showed up just once. The chain recombines TRBV7-9 with TRBJ2-1; D gene uncertain. Germline-derived CDR1 and CDR2 are SEHNR and FQNEAQ (reference sequence). Trimming took 1 base from V and 9 from J, leaving 10 bases between them. CDR3 size: 13 residues. The DNA of the CDR3 is TGTGCCAGCAGCTTAGTATATAGTGGTGAGCAGTTCTTC. This encodes CASSLVYSGEQFF. The full variable domain, completed using reference TRBV7-9 and TRBJ2-1, is DTGVSQNPRHKITKRGQNVTFRCDPISEHNRLYWYRQTLGQGPEFLTYFQNEAQLEKSRLLSDRFSAERPKGSFSTLEIQRTEQGDSAMYLCASSLVYSGEQFFGPGTRLTVL.

V usage is TRBV18 and J usage is TRBJ2-1; 9 bases fit TRBD1. Germline values: CDR1 KGHSH, CDR2 LQKENI. This CDR3 contains 17 residues. V was clipped by 3 bases and J by 0 bases; unmatched bases: 6. The CDR3 nucleotides read TGTGCCAGCTCACCCTTCTCGGGACAGGGCTCCTACAATGAGCAGTTCTTC. Translated: CASSPFSGQGSYNEQFF. The whole variable domain, remainder taken from reference TRBV18 and TRBJ2-1, is NAGVMQNPRHLVRRRGQEARLRCSPMKGHSHVYWYRQLPEEGLKFMVYLQKENIIDESGMPKERFSAEFPKEGPSILRIQQVVRGDSAAYFCASSPFSGQGSYNEQFFGPGTRLTVL.

The chain employs TRBV29-1 and TRBJ2-3, with 7 bases identical to TRBD1. The CDR3 is 13 residues long. V lost 4 bases, J lost 3 bases, and 4 bases stayed unmatched. Germline assignment: CDR1 SQVTM and CDR2 ANQGSEA. This chain's CDR3 is CSVGTGLTDTQYF. The CDR3 region has the DNA TGCAGCGTTGGGACAGGCTTAACAGATACGCAGTATTTT.

The table lists this clone with a count of one. The chain couples TRBV5-6 to TRBJ1-1, with no clear D. Germline assignment: CDR1 SGHDT and CDR2 YYEEEE. The CDR3 contains 12 residues. The germline V and J ends were trimmed by 7 bases and 2 bases, with 9 bases remaining between them. The CDR3 region is CASLRANTEAFF. CDR3 DNA: TGTGCCAGCTTGAGGGCCAACACTGAAGCTTTCTTT. Full variable domain (remainder filled in from reference TRBV5-6 and TRBJ1-1): DAGVTQSPTHLIKTRGQQVTLRCSPKSGHDTVSWYQQALGQGPQFIFQYYEEEERQRGNFPDRFSGHQFPNYSSELNVNALLLGDSALYLCASLRANTEAFFGQGTRLTVV.

This chain uses TRBV10-3 with TRBJ2-1, with TRBD1 identical over 8 bases. The CDR3 extends over 13 amino acids. The germline CDR1 and CDR2 sequences are ENHRY and SYGVKD. V was pared by 5 bases and J by 8 bases, with 5 bases of the junction left unmatched. The CDR3 sequence is CAISRTGLDEQFF. The CDR3 coding sequence is TGTGCCATCAGTCGGACAGGGTTAGATGAGCAGTTCTTC.

The CDR3 nucleotides are TGCGCCAGCAGCCAAGACCCGGACACTGAAGCTTTCTTT. It yields the protein CASSQDPDTEAFF. The rearrangement joins TRBV4-3 to TRBJ1-1, with D uncertain. V lost 0 bases to trimming and J lost 3 bases, with 5 bases between them. The CDR3 runs 13 residues. In germline, CDR1 is LGHNA, CDR2 YSLEER.

The chain carries TRBV6-5 and TRBJ1-2, with TRBD1 matching 11 bases. The CDR3 has 14 amino acids. V lost 6 bases and J lost 7; bases outside the gene matches: 7. Looked up from germline, CDR1 is MNHEY and CDR2 is SVGAGI. The CDR3 DNA sequence: TGTGCCAGCAGGCGATGGGACAGGGGGACTGGCTACACCTTC. Residues: CASRRWDRGTGYTF.